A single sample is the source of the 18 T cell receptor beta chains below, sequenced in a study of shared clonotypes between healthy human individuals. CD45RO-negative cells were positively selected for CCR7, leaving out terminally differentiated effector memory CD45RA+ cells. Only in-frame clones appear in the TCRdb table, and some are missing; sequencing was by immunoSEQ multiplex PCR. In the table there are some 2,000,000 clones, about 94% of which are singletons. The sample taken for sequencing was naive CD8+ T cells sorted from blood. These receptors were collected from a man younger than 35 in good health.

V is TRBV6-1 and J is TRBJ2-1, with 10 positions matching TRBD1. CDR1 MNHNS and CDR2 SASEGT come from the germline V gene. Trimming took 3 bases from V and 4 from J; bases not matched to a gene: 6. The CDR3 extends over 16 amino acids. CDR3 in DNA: TGTGCCAGCAGTGAGATGGACAGGGGGGAGTACAATGAGCAGTTCTTC. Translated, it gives CASSEMDRGEYNEQFF.

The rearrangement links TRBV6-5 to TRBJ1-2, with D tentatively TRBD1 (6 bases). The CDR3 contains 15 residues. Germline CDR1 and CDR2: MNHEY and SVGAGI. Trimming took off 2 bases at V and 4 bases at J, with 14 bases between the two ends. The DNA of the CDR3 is TGTGCCAGCAGTTACGACGCCGGGACACCCTATGGCTACACCTTC. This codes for CASSYDAGTPYGYTF.

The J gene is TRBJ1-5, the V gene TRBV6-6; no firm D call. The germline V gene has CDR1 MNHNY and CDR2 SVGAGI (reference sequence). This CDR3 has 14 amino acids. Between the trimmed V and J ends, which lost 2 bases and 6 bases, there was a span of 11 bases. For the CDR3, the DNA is TGTGCCAGCAGTTACACCGGGAACAGTCAGCCCCAGCATTTT. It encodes CASSYTGNSQPQHF.

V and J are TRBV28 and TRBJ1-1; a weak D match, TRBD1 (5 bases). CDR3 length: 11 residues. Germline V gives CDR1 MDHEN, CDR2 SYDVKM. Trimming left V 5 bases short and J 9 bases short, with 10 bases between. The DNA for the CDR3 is TGTGCCAGCAGTGTCCCGGGGCAAGCTTTCTTT. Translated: CASSVPGQAFF. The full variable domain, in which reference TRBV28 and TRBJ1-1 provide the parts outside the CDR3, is DVKVTQSSRYLVKRTGEKVFLECVQDMDHENMFWYRQDPGLGLRLIYFSYDVKMKEKGDIPEGYSVSREKKERFSLILESASTNQTSMYLCASSVPGQAFFGQGTRLTVV.

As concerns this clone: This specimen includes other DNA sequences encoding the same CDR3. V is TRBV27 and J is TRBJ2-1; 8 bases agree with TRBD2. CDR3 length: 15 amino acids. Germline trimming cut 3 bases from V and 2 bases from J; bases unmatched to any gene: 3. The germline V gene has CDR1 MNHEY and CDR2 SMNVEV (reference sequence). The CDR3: CASSLLSGAYNEQFF. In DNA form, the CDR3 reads TGTGCCAGCAGTTTGCTTAGCGGGGCCTACAATGAGCAGTTCTTC.

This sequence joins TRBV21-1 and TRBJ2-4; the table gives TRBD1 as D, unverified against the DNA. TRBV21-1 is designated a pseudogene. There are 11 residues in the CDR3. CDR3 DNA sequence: TGTGCCAGCAGCAAAGCGTGTTCCAGGGACTTC. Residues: CASSKACSRDF.

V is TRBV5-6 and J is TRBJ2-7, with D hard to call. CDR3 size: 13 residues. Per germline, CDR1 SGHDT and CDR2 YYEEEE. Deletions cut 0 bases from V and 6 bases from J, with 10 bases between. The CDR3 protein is CASSLETAGEQYF. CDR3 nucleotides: TGTGCCAGCAGCTTGGAGACCGCTGGCGAGCAGTACTTC. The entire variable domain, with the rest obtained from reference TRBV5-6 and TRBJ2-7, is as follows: DAGVTQSPTHLIKTRGQQVTLRCSPKSGHDTVSWYQQALGQGPQFIFQYYEEEERQRGNFPDRFSGHQFPNYSSELNVNALLLGDSALYLCASSLETAGEQYFGPGTRLTVT.

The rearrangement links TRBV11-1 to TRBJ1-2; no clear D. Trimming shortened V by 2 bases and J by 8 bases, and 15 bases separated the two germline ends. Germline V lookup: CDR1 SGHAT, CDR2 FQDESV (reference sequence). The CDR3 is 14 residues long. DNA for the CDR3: TGTGCCAGCAGCTTAAATTGGTCGGGGAACGGCTACACCTTC. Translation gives CASSLNWSGNGYTF.

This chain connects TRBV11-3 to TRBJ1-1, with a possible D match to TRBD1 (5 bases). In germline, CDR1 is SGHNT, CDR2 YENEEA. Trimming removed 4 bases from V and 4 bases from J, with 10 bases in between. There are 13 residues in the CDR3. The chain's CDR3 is CASSYSGGTEAFF. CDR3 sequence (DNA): TGTGCCAGCAGCTATTCCGGGGGCACTGAAGCTTTCTTT.

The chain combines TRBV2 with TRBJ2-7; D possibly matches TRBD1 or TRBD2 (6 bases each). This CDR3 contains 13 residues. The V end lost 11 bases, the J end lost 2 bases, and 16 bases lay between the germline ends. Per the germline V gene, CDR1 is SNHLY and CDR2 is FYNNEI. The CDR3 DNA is TGTGCCTCCTCGTGGGGGGCGACCTACGAGCAGTACTTC. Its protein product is CASSWGATYEQYF.

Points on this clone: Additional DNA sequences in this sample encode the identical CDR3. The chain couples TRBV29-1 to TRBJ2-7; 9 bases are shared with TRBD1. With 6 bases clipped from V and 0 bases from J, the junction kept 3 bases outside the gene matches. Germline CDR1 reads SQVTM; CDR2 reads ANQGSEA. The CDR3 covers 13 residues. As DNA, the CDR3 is TGCAGCGTGGGACAGGGTGACTCCTACGAGCAGTACTTC. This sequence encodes CSVGQGDSYEQYF.

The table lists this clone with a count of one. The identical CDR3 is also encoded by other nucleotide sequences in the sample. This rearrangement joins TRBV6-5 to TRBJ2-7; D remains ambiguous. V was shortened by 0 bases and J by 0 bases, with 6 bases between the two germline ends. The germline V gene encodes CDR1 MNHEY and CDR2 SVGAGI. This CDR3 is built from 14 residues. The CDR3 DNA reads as TGTGCCAGCAGTTACTCGGCACCCTCCTACGAGCAGTACTTC. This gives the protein CASSYSAPSYEQYF.

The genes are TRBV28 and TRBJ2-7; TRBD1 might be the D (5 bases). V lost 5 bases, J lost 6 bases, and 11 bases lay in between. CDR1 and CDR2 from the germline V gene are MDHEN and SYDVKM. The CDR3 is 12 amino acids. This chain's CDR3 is CASSGQGFEQYF. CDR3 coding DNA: TGTGCCAGCAGTGGGCAGGGATTCGAGCAGTACTTC. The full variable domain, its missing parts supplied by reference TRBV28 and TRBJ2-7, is DVKVTQSSRYLVKRTGEKVFLECVQDMDHENMFWYRQDPGLGLRLIYFSYDVKMKEKGDIPEGYSVSREKKERFSLILESASTNQTSMYLCASSGQGFEQYFGPGTRLTVT.

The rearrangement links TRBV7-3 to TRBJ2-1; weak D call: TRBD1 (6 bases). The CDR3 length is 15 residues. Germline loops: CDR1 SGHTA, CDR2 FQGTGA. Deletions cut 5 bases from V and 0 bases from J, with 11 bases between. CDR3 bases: TGTGCCAGCAGCGCCTCGGACAGCTCCTACAATGAGCAGTTCTTC. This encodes CASSASDSSYNEQFF.

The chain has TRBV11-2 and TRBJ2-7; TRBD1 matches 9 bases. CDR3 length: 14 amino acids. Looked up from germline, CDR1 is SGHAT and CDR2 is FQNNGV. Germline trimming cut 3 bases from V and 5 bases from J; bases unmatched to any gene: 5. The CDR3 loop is CASSFGQGIHEQYF. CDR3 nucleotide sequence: TGTGCCAGCAGCTTCGGACAGGGGATCCACGAGCAGTACTTC.

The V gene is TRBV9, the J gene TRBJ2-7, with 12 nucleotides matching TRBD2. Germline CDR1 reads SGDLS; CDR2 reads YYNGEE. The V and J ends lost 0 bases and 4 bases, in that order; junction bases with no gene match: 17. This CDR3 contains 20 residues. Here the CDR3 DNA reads TGTGCCAGCAGCGTAGCTAAGGGACTAGCGGGCACCAAGCCGAAATACGAGCAGTACTTC. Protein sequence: CASSVAKGLAGTKPKYEQYF. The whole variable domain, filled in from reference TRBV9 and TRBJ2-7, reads DSGVTQTPKHLITATGQRVTLRCSPRSGDLSVYWYQQSLDQGLQFLIQYYNGEERAKGNILERFSAQQFPDLHSELNLSSLELGDSALYFCASSVAKGLAGTKPKYEQYFGPGTRLTVT.

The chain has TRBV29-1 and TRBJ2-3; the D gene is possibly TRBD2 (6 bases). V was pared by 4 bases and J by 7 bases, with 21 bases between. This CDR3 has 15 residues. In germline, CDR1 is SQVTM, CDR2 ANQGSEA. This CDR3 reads CSVVGEATLKNTQYF. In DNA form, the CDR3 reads TGCAGCGTTGTGGGGGAGGCCACCCTAAAAAATACGCAGTATTTT.

The CDR3 coding sequence is TGTGCCAGCAGTTTAATACTCACAGATACGCAGTATTTT. Protein sequence: CASSLILTDTQYF. The V gene is TRBV27, the J gene TRBJ2-3; the D is unclear. CDR1 is MNHEY, CDR2 SMNVEV, per germline (reference sequence). The CDR3 has 13 residues. Trimming cost V 2 bases and J 2 bases, with 5 bases left between them.